The 24 T cell receptor beta chains presented below share a single source sample, sequenced in a study of blood T cell repertoires in COVID-19. This table comes from immunoSEQ multiplex PCR, and its TCRdb copy is limited to in-frame clones, with some not included. The profile shows some 190,000 clones, around 80% of them singletons. Sequencing was performed on peripheral blood. The receptors shown here come from a man aged 55 to 69 with acute or convalescent COVID-19.

The CDR3 DNA sequence: TGTGCCAGCAGTACCCTCACCTTCGGAAGTAGACGGCAGCCGGCTCGGAGGGCCCAGCATTTT. Its translation is CASSTLTFGSRRQPARRAQHF. J is TRBJ1-5 and V is TRBV27; D ambiguous. CDR1 and CDR2 (germline): MNHEY, SMNVEV (reference sequence). V was pared by 5 bases and J by 11 bases, with 40 bases between. This CDR3 comprises 21 residues.

J is TRBJ1-2 and V is TRBV5-1; 8 bases are a match to TRBD1. The trim removed 0 bases at V and 3 bases at J, leaving 7 bases unmatched. Germline V gene sequence: CDR1 SGHRS, CDR2 YFSETQ. This CDR3 has 16 residues. CDR3: CASSLGGTGGHYGYTF. Written as DNA, the CDR3 is TGCGCCAGCAGCTTGGGTGGTACAGGGGGGCACTATGGCTACACCTTC.

The chain joins TRBV19 to TRBJ2-2; tentatively, D is TRBD1 (6 bases). Trimming took 2 bases from V and 2 from J, leaving 12 bases between them. The CDR3 runs 16 residues. CDR1 LNHDA and CDR2 SQIVND come from the germline V gene (reference sequence). The CDR3, as DNA: TGTGCCAGTAGTATAACGTCAGGGGTCAACACCGGGGAGCTGTTTTTT. Translation gives CASSITSGVNTGELFF.

This chain connects TRBV13 to TRBJ1-2; no definite D call. Trimming pared 0 bases from V and 4 bases from J, leaving 12 bases between. Per germline, CDR1 PRHDT and CDR2 FYEKMQ (reference sequence). The CDR3 extends over 15 amino acids. DNA for the CDR3: TGTGCCAGCAGCTTAGGGGCTATGACAACCTATGGCTACACCTTC. Translation: CASSLGAMTTYGYTF.

The chain has TRBV19 and TRBJ1-1; no reliable D call. The CDR3 contains 14 residues. Germline V lookup: CDR1 LNHDA, CDR2 SQIVND (reference sequence). Deletions cut 2 bases from V and 1 base from J, with 8 bases between. CDR3 sequence reads: CASSILVSNTEAFF. CDR3 bases: TGTGCCAGTAGTATACTAGTCTCGAACACTGAAGCTTTCTTT.

Here the CDR3 reads CATRHSTDTQYF. CDR3 nucleotide sequence: TGTGCCACTCGACATTCCACAGATACGCAGTATTTT. The J gene is TRBJ2-3, the V gene TRBV3-1 (or the pseudogene TRBV3-2); D is uncertain. With 10 bases removed from V and 2 bases from J, the gap between germline ends came to 10 bases. Germline-derived CDR1 and CDR2 are LGHDT and YNNKEL (reference sequence). The CDR3 is made up of 12 amino acids.

This clone was detected only once. In the same sample, other DNA sequences code for this CDR3. The J gene is TRBJ2-1, the V gene TRBV9, with D possibly being TRBD1 (7 bases). Germline CDR1 SGDLS, CDR2 YYNGEE. V was cut by 0 bases and J by 5 bases, with 15 bases left in between. The CDR3 is 16 amino acids. The CDR3 DNA reads as TGTGCCAGCAGCGTAGACCCCAGGGGGGTCAACAATGAGCAGTTCTTC. It codes for CASSVDPRGVNNEQFF.

The J gene is TRBJ2-7, the V gene TRBV19, with D unresolved. Trimming removed 3 bases at V and 1 base at J, with 16 bases between. This CDR3 has 16 amino acids. Per the germline V gene, CDR1 is LNHDA and CDR2 is SQIVND (reference sequence). CDR3 sequence: CASSMGSTEFSYEQYF. In DNA form, the CDR3 reads TGTGCCAGTAGTATGGGTTCAACAGAGTTTTCCTACGAGCAGTACTTC. Full variable domain (remainder filled in from reference TRBV19 and TRBJ2-7): DGGITQSPKYLFRKEGQNVTLSCEQNLNHDAMYWYRQDPGQGLRLIYYSQIVNDFQKGDIAEGYSVSREKKESFPLTVTSAQKNPTAFYLCASSMGSTEFSYEQYFGPGTRLTVT.

The chain employs TRBV11-2 and TRBJ2-7; D might be TRBD1 (6 bases). The CDR3 is 16 residues long. Germline CDR1 and CDR2: SGHAT and FQNNGV. The V end was cut by 1 base, the J end by 1 base, with 14 bases between. This CDR3 is CASSLGAGVPSYEQYF. CDR3 sequence (DNA): TGTGCCAGCAGCTTAGGCGCAGGGGTTCCGTCCTACGAGCAGTACTTC.

The chain has TRBV2 and TRBJ1-6, with 10 positions matching TRBD1. The V gene's germline CDR1 is SNHLY and CDR2 FYNNEI. The CDR3 extends over 13 amino acids. With V trimmed by 9 bases and J by 7 bases, 3 bases remained unmatched. For the CDR3, the DNA is TGTGCCAGAAAGGACAGGGGGAATTCACCCCTCCACTTT. This gives the protein CARKDRGNSPLHF. Full variable domain (rest looked up from reference TRBV2 and TRBJ1-6): EPEVTQTPSHQVTQMGQEVILRCVPISNHLYFYWYRQILGQKVEFLVSFYNNEISEKSEIFDDQFSVERPDGSNFTLKIRSTKLEDSAMYFCARKDRGNSPLHFGNGTRLTVT.

The chain recombines TRBV19 with TRBJ2-1; 8 nucleotides line up with TRBD1. Trimming removed 8 bases from V and 3 bases from J; junction bases left unmatched: 6. Germline lookup yields CDR1 LNHDA and CDR2 SQIVND (reference sequence). CDR3 size: 14 residues. This CDR3 reads CASGVGQDYNEQFF. The CDR3, as DNA: TGTGCCAGTGGTGTGGGACAGGACTACAATGAGCAGTTCTTC.

The rearrangement links TRBV4-3 to TRBJ2-7, with a weak D call TRBD1 (6 bases). The V gene's germline CDR1 is LGHNA and CDR2 YSLEER. CDR3 length: 16 residues. The V and J ends lost 3 bases and 2 bases respectively, with 17 bases between them. The DNA for the CDR3 is TGCGCCAGCAGCCATGAACCCCGGGACACGACCTACGAGCAGTACTTC. Amino acid sequence: CASSHEPRDTTYEQYF.

The rearrangement uses TRBV7-9 and TRBJ2-1; TRBD2 matches 10 bases. Germline CDR1 is SEHNR and CDR2 is FQNEAQ (reference sequence). CDR3 length: 14 amino acids. The V segment lost 2 bases and the J segment 7 bases; nucleotides outside the gene matches: 2. DNA of the CDR3: TGTGCCAGCAGCTTACTAGCGGGAGTAAATGAGCAGTTCTTC. It yields the protein CASSLLAGVNEQFF.

V gene TRBV5-6 combines with J gene TRBJ1-2; tentatively, D is TRBD1 (5 bases). The CDR3 contains 13 residues. Germline CDR1 is SGHDT and CDR2 is YYEEEE. V was trimmed by 4 bases and J by 6 bases, leaving 13 bases between them. The CDR3 loop reads CASSTRALDGYTF. The DNA for the CDR3 is TGTGCCAGCAGCACCAGGGCGCTGGATGGCTACACCTTC.

The CDR3 DNA sequence: TGTGCCAGCAGTTACATTATCTCCCAGGGGCGCCGGGACGGGGAGCTGTTTTTT. The encoded protein is CASSYIISQGRRDGELFF. The V and J genes are TRBV6-2 or TRBV6-3 and TRBJ2-2; a possible D gene is TRBD1 (6 bases). This CDR3 comprises 18 residues. Looked up from germline, CDR1 is MNHEY and CDR2 is SVGEGT. V gave up 2 bases and J gave up 7 bases, with 23 bases separating them.

V usage is TRBV5-1 and J usage is TRBJ2-3; 7 bases agree with TRBD2. Germline V gene sequence: CDR1 SGHRS, CDR2 YFSETQ. With 0 bases clipped from V and 7 bases from J, the junction kept 8 bases outside the gene matches. The CDR3 has 15 residues. CDR3 loop: CASSLVERGLNTQYF. CDR3 coding DNA: TGCGCCAGCAGCTTGGTAGAGCGGGGCTTAAATACGCAGTATTTT. The variable domain in full, with the rest retrieved from reference TRBV5-1 and TRBJ2-3, is KAGVTQTPRYLIKTRGQQVTLSCSPISGHRSVSWYQQTPGQGLQFLFEYFSETQRNKGNFPGRFSGRQFSNSRSEMNVSTLELGDSALYLCASSLVERGLNTQYFGPGTRLTVL.

The J gene is TRBJ2-1, the V gene TRBV5-1; maybe TRBD2 (6 bases). The germline V gene encodes CDR1 SGHRS and CDR2 YFSETQ. The CDR3 covers 13 residues. V was clipped by 2 bases and J by 10 bases, with 13 bases between them. CDR3 nucleotide sequence: TGCGCCAGCAGCTTCTCGGGAGAGCGGGAGCAGTTCTTC. It translates to CASSFSGEREQFF.

As regards this clone: This CDR3 is also generated by other DNA sequences in the sample. The CDR3 coding sequence is TGCGCCAGCAGCTTGGAGGGGGCAGCGTCCTACAATGAGCAGTTCTTC. Translation: CASSLEGAASYNEQFF. The chain carries TRBV5-1 and TRBJ2-1, with 7 positions matching TRBD1. The CDR3 extends over 16 amino acids. The V and J ends lost 0 bases and 1 base, in that order; junction bases with no gene match: 4. Germline V lookup: CDR1 SGHRS, CDR2 YFSETQ.

CDR3 DNA: TGTGCCAGTAGTATAGATTTCGGGGAGGTAGGGACTGAAGCTTTCTTT. Protein product: CASSIDFGEVGTEAFF. V gene TRBV19 combines with J gene TRBJ1-1; D gene uncertain. From germline, CDR1 is LNHDA and CDR2 SQIVND (reference sequence). Trimming stripped 0 bases from V and 5 bases from J, with 16 bases between. This CDR3 region has 16 residues.

The rearrangement joins TRBV7-2 to TRBJ1-3, with a possible D match to TRBD1 (5 bases). Per germline, CDR1 SGHTA and CDR2 FQGNSA. Trimming took off 6 bases at V and 3 bases at J, with 9 bases between the two ends. This CDR3 has 13 residues. The CDR3 is CASRGRGGNTIYF. The CDR3 DNA reads TGTGCCAGCAGGGGGAGGGGTGGAAACACCATATATTTT. Full variable domain (remainder filled in from reference TRBV7-2 and TRBJ1-3): GAGVSQSPSNKVTEKGKDVELRCDPISGHTALYWYRQSLGQGLEFLIYFQGNSAPDKSGLPSDRFSAERTGGSVSTLTIQRTQQEDSAVYLCASRGRGGNTIYFGEGSWLTVV.

This chain joins TRBV13 and TRBJ2-1; 9 nucleotides agree with TRBD2. CDR1 is PRHDT, CDR2 FYEKMQ, per germline (reference sequence). V was pared by 0 bases and J by 9 bases, with 9 bases of the junction left unmatched. The CDR3 is made up of 16 amino acids. Here the CDR3 reads CASSLGPSGDRGEQFF. Written as DNA, the CDR3 is TGTGCCAGCAGCTTAGGCCCTAGCGGGGATCGAGGTGAGCAGTTCTTC.

The chain carries TRBV4-1 and TRBJ2-5, with TRBD1 identical over 7 bases. This CDR3 has 19 residues. Germline V CDR1 and CDR2: MGHRA, YSYEKL. J gave up 2 bases and V 0 bases, and 15 bases lay outside the gene matches. Here the CDR3 reads CASSQDWLGGRNSQETQYF. CDR3 DNA: TGCGCCAGCAGCCAAGATTGGTTAGGGGGCCGTAACTCACAAGAGACCCAGTACTTC.

This clone was detected only a few times. This chain joins TRBV27 and TRBJ2-1; weak D call: TRBD1 (5 bases). V lost 4 bases and J lost 2, with 12 bases in between. Germline lookup yields CDR1 MNHEY and CDR2 SMNVEV (reference sequence). This CDR3 is built from 15 residues. The DNA of the CDR3 is TGTGCCAGCAGTTCCCGACCGACAGCCTACAATGAGCAGTTCTTC. It codes for CASSSRPTAYNEQFF.

The chain couples TRBV6-5 to TRBJ1-1, with D tentatively TRBD1 (5 bases). V lost 2 bases and J lost 1, with 14 bases in between. Germline CDR1 reads MNHEY; CDR2 reads SVGAGI. The CDR3 is 16 residues long. The chain's CDR3 is CASSYPAAGPNTEAFF. CDR3 nucleotide sequence: TGTGCCAGCAGTTACCCTGCGGCAGGGCCGAACACTGAAGCTTTCTTT.